One T cell receptor (beta chain) is described in this entry. In the source study's methods: Amplification with reference gene primers provided the estimates of nucleated cell counts. Sequenced by immunoSEQ multiplex PCR; TCRdb stores in-frame clones only, minus some. Clone size and V and J calls were adopted from that table, with D and trimming inferred from the DNA. The profile shows 200,000 to 250,000 clones, approximately 87% of them singletons. These data originate in a study of blood T cell repertoires in COVID-19. About the research overall: Cohort 3 donors were reported recovered after two negative PCRs, clearance, or symptom resolution. COVID-19 samples, acute and convalescent, were from the United States, Italy and Spain. Sample material is recorded as cDNA or gDNA derived from T cells, B-cell-depleted T cells, or PBMCs.

Germline-derived CDR1 and CDR2 are LGHNA and YSLEER. This CDR3 region has 15 residues. Trimming cost V 0 bases and J 6 bases, with 14 bases left between them. The chain has TRBV4-3 and TRBJ1-2, with a tentative D call TRBD1 (6 bases). This clonotype was obtained from a woman between 50 and 59 years old in a cohort exposed to, infected with or recovered from COVID-19 (not recorded which). The sample consisted of PBMCs or T cells enriched from blood (not recorded which). The CDR3 DNA reads as TGCGCCAGCAGCCAAGACGTGACAGGCTTAAATGGCTACACCTTC. Its translation: CASSQDVTGLNGYTF.